This T cell receptor (beta chain) was identified in a study of naive and memory T cell subsets. The study's findings and limits: Clonotypes here are unpaired alpha or beta chain sequences. Especially in CD8 cells, naive repertoires contained a few larger clonotypes, possibly CD45RA-re-expressing memory cells. Naive and memory subsets had different power law exponents for TCR abundance.

Sequential positive selection took CD4 T cells first, then CD8 T cells. Cells stained for CD3, CD4, CD8, CD45RA and CD27 were sorted into four subsets. Ten or more counts support this clonotype. What it binds is not known. The beta constant-region primer was an equimolar mix of two oligonucleotides covering TRBC1 and TRBC2. The ligated cDNA underwent four PCR rounds using SP2 and nested alpha and beta constant-region primers. TCRdb redid the calling of the UMI-ligation and nested PCR reads with MiXCR, one entry per CDR3 protein. The sample holds tens of thousands of distinct CDR3 sequences, approximately 10% seen once. Germline-derived CDR1 and CDR2 are SGHTA and FQGNSA. V was clipped by 3 bases and J by 5 bases, with 12 bases between them. The CDR3 totals 14 residues.

This clonotype was obtained from a human donor in good health. The chain combines TRBV7-2 with TRBJ2-3, with a tentative D call TRBD2 (6 bases). The sample was naive CD4+ T cells from blood. CDR3 in amino acids: CASSFAEGRDTQYF. In DNA, the CDR3 is TGTGCCAGCAGCTTTGCGGAGGGCCGAGATACGCAGTATTTT.